Listed here are 25 T cell receptor beta chains from one sample, sequenced in a study of T-cell memory formation after mild COVID-19. TCRdb re-derived calls from the 5' RACE reads in MiXCR, one entry per CDR3 protein. In the table there are under 200,000 distinct CDR3 sequences, roughly 13% of which are singletons. Sequencing input: PBMCs or a T cell subset sorted from them (not recorded which). All receptors come from a man younger than 35 who had mild COVID-19 (a few samples of this study predate the infection). Cell type and time point are not known.

The chain has TRBV7-8 and TRBJ1-2; TRBD1 agrees at 9 bases. CDR3 length equals 13 residues. The J segment lost 8 bases and the V segment lost 2 bases, leaving 3 bases of the junction unmatched. The V gene's germline CDR1 is SGHVS and CDR2 FQNEAQ. The CDR3 region is CASSLQQGAGYTF. CDR3 DNA sequence: TGTGCCAGCAGCTTACAACAGGGGGCGGGCTACACCTTC.

This clonotype came up a few times. This chain connects TRBV6-5 to TRBJ1-5; TRBD1 might be the D (5 bases). Germline CDR1 is MNHEY and CDR2 is SVGAGI. The CDR3 covers 14 residues. The V and J ends lost 5 bases and 4 bases respectively, with 12 bases between them. The CDR3 sequence is CASSRRDGNQPQHF. The CDR3 DNA is TGTGCCAGCAGTCGCCGGGACGGGAATCAGCCCCAGCATTTT.

This clonotype has a handful of counts. The V and J genes are TRBV9 and TRBJ2-1; 8 bases agree with TRBD2. Germline V gives CDR1 SGDLS, CDR2 YYNGEE. After removal of 0 bases from V and 8 bases from J, the junction contained 4 bases not matched to a gene. The CDR3 loop spans 14 amino acids. CDR3 nucleotides: TGTGCCAGCAGCGTAGGACTAGCGAGCGATGAGCAGTTCTTC. This sequence encodes CASSVGLASDEQFF.

This clonotype was seen a few times. The CDR3 nucleotides read TGCGCCAGCAGCCAAGGTGCAGGGCTCTACGAGCAGTACGTC. Encoded protein: CASSQGAGLYEQYV. This chain links TRBV4-3 with TRBJ2-7, with D perhaps matching TRBD1 (5 bases). CDR3 length: 14 residues. The V end was cut by 1 base, the J end by 3 bases, with 10 bases between. Germline V gene sequence: CDR1 LGHNA, CDR2 YSLEER.

This clonotype was detected a few times. V is TRBV7-2 and J is TRBJ2-5; no firm D call. The germline CDR1 and CDR2 sequences are SGHTA and FQGNSA. This CDR3 is built from 13 residues. Trimming shortened V by 5 bases and J by 5 bases, and 12 bases separated the two germline ends. CDR3 sequence: CASSPRAAETQYF. DNA for the CDR3: TGTGCCAGCAGCCCCCGGGCCGCGGAGACCCAGTACTTC.

The V call is TRBV24-1, the J call TRBJ2-1; a weak D match, TRBD2 (5 bases). The CDR3 totals 15 residues. Between the trimmed V and J ends, which lost 4 bases and 0 bases, there was a span of 9 bases. Per germline, CDR1 KGHDR and CDR2 SFDVKD. CDR3 sequence (DNA): TGTGCCACCAGTGAGCGGAGGAGCTCCTACAATGAGCAGTTCTTC. This codes for CATSERRSSYNEQFF.

This clonotype was seen a few times. The V gene is TRBV24-1, the J gene TRBJ2-2, with D possibly being TRBD1 (5 bases). Germline CDR1 is KGHDR and CDR2 is SFDVKD. Trimming removed 6 bases at V and 1 base at J, with 8 bases between. The CDR3 is made up of 14 amino acids. This CDR3 is CATSSRENTGELFF. CDR3 nucleotide sequence: TGTGCCACCAGTTCCAGGGAGAACACCGGGGAGCTGTTTTTT.

This rearrangement joins TRBV9 to TRBJ2-2; D tentatively fits TRBD1 or TRBD2 (5 bases each). Germline CDR1 is SGDLS and CDR2 is YYNGEE. The ends were cut back, 4 bases at V and 5 bases at J, with 15 bases in the middle. The CDR3 contains 15 residues. The CDR3 region is CASSTRQGGTGELFF. CDR3 DNA: TGTGCCAGCAGCACTCGCCAGGGCGGGACCGGGGAGCTGTTTTTT.

This clonotype was counted between two and nine times. The V call is TRBV6-5, the J call TRBJ1-2; D not certain. CDR1 is MNHEY, CDR2 SVGAGI, per germline. V was trimmed by 6 bases and J by 3 bases, leaving 17 bases between them. CDR3 length: 15 residues. The DNA of the CDR3 is TGTGCCAGCAGCACCCTCAGTACTCCTTACTATGGCTACACCTTC. Protein: CASSTLSTPYYGYTF.

This rearrangement joins TRBV4-3 to TRBJ1-3; a weak D match, TRBD1 (6 bases). CDR1 LGHNA and CDR2 YSLEER come from the germline V gene. CDR3 size: 17 residues. V lost 0 bases and J 0 bases, leaving 12 bases between the germline ends. In nucleotides, the CDR3 is TGCGCCAGCAGCCAAGATGGGAGGGGGGGCTCTGGAAACACCATATATTTT. Translation gives CASSQDGRGGSGNTIYF.

This clonotype was seen many times. This chain joins TRBV10-3 and TRBJ2-5; TRBD2 matches at 9 bases. This CDR3 is 15 amino acids long. Germline CDR1 is ENHRY and CDR2 is SYGVKD. V trimming: 3 bases; J trimming: 5 bases; junction bases outside the gene matches: 7. Here the CDR3 reads CAISEGGGARETQYF. The CDR3 coding sequence is TGTGCCATCAGTGAAGGCGGGGGGGCCCGTGAGACCCAGTACTTC.

The chain uses TRBV7-9 and TRBJ2-1; D is uncertain. CDR3 size: 13 residues. Looked up from germline, CDR1 is SEHNR and CDR2 is FQNEAQ (reference sequence). V was cut by 3 bases and J by 7 bases, with 10 bases left in between. The CDR3 is CASSFSQWNEQFF. CDR3 bases: TGTGCCAGCAGCTTCTCTCAGTGGAATGAGCAGTTCTTC.

This clonotype has more than one count but fewer than ten. The CDR3 here is CASSVLGGADTGELFF. CDR3 DNA: TGTGCCAGCAGCGTACTAGGGGGCGCGGACACCGGGGAGCTGTTTTTT. The V gene is TRBV9, the J gene TRBJ2-2; 7 bases line up with TRBD1. The germline gives CDR1 SGDLS, CDR2 YYNGEE. This CDR3 comprises 16 residues. Trimming cost V 1 base and J 3 bases; bases outside gene matches: 6.

The V and J genes are TRBV6-5 and TRBJ2-3; possibly TRBD2 for D (5 bases). Trimming removed 2 bases at V and 2 bases at J, with 8 bases between. This CDR3 is built from 14 residues. Looked up from germline, CDR1 is MNHEY and CDR2 is SVGAGI. The CDR3 region is CASSYGRFTDTQYF. The CDR3 bases are TGTGCCAGCAGTTACGGGAGATTCACAGATACGCAGTATTTT.

The V and J genes are TRBV5-4 and TRBJ2-4, with a possible D match to TRBD2 (6 bases). The ends were cut back, 4 bases at V and 10 bases at J, with 15 bases in the middle. The CDR3 extends over 13 amino acids. Germline V gives CDR1 SGHNT, CDR2 YYREEE (reference sequence). CDR3 in amino acids: CASSLHSGTIQYF. In DNA, the CDR3 is TGTGCCAGCAGCCTTCATTCCGGGACTATTCAGTACTTC. The entire variable domain, with the rest obtained from reference TRBV5-4 and TRBJ2-4, is as follows: ETGVTQSPTHLIKTRGQQVTLRCSSQSGHNTVSWYQQALGQGPQFIFQYYREEENGRGNFPPRFSGLQFPNYSSELNVNALELDDSALYLCASSLHSGTIQYFGAGTRLSVL.

The sample holds a few counts of this clonotype. The chain employs TRBV5-1 and TRBJ2-3, with no clear D. CDR1 and CDR2 (germline): SGHRS, YFSETQ. This CDR3 region has 14 residues. The ends were cut back, 3 bases at V and 4 bases at J, with 12 bases in the middle. The CDR3 here is CASSSNPGADTQYF. CDR3 in DNA: TGCGCCAGCAGCTCAAACCCTGGGGCAGATACGCAGTATTTT.

The chain links TRBV28 to TRBJ2-1, with D maybe TRBD1 (6 bases). The germline V gene has CDR1 MDHEN and CDR2 SYDVKM. The germline V and J ends were trimmed by 3 bases and 4 bases, with 19 bases remaining between them. The CDR3 is 17 residues long. The CDR3 spells CASSLVSGHVFYNEQFF. The CDR3 DNA reads as TGTGCCAGCAGTTTGGTGTCGGGACATGTGTTTTACAATGAGCAGTTCTTC.

Many counts were recorded for this clonotype. The rearrangement joins TRBV7-2 to TRBJ2-1; no firm D call. V was clipped by 5 bases and J by 10 bases, with 18 bases between them. CDR1 and CDR2 (germline): SGHTA, FQGNSA. The length of the CDR3 is 14 residues. CDR3 DNA: TGTGCCAGCAGCGATCGGCTCACCCCCGAGGAGCAGTTCTTC. Amino acid sequence: CASSDRLTPEEQFF.

This clonotype was counted at least ten times. The V call is TRBV5-1, the J call TRBJ2-7; D is perhaps TRBD2 (5 bases). This CDR3 region has 14 residues. V was pared by 0 bases and J by 3 bases, with 10 bases between. The V gene's germline CDR1 is SGHRS and CDR2 YFSETQ. The CDR3 is CASSLADSSYEQYF. As DNA, the CDR3 is TGCGCCAGCAGCTTGGCGGACTCAAGCTACGAGCAGTACTTC.

This clonotype was counted a few times. The chain joins TRBV20-1 to TRBJ2-1; D might be TRBD2 (7 bases). The CDR3 runs 14 residues. The V end lost 4 bases, the J end lost 2 bases, and 12 bases lay between the germline ends. Germline CDR1 is DFQATT and CDR2 is SNEGSKA (reference sequence). In DNA form, the CDR3 reads TGCAGTGCTACTCGCGGGGGCCCCTACAATGAGCAGTTCTTC. Its protein is CSATRGGPYNEQFF.

CDR3 bases: TGTGCCAGCAAAGGGTCCAACGTGTGGGGAAACGAGCAGTACGTC. This codes for CASKGSNVWGNEQYV. The rearrangement links TRBV6-4 to TRBJ2-7; D is unresolved. The length of the CDR3 is 15 residues. V was cut by 7 bases and J by 5 bases, with 21 bases left in between. CDR1 and CDR2 (germline): MRHNA, SNTAGT.

The V and J genes are TRBV10-3 and TRBJ1-1, with TRBD1 matching over 7 bases. Germline-derived CDR1 and CDR2 are ENHRY and SYGVKD. The CDR3 loop spans 15 amino acids. V lost 6 bases to trimming and J lost 0 bases; unmatched junction nucleotides: 7. This chain's CDR3 is CAISGTVPMNTEAFF. The CDR3 DNA is TGTGCCATCAGCGGGACAGTCCCGATGAACACTGAAGCTTTCTTT.

This clonotype occurred a few times. The V call is TRBV29-1, the J call TRBJ1-1, with 10 nucleotides matching TRBD1. The CDR3 covers 13 residues. Germline values: CDR1 SQVTM, CDR2 ANQGSEA. J gave up 4 bases and V 2 bases, and 1 base lay outside the gene matches. In DNA, the CDR3 is TGCAGCGTTGAAAGGGACAGGGGCACTGAAGCTTTCTTT. It specifies CSVERDRGTEAFF. The full variable domain, completed using reference TRBV29-1 and TRBJ1-1, is SAVISQKPSRDICQRGTSLTIQCQVDSQVTMMFWYRQQPGQSLTLIATANQGSEATYESGFVIDKFPISRPNLTFSTLTVSNMSPEDSSIYLCSVERDRGTEAFFGQGTRLTVV.

In its sample, this clonotype was seen a few times. V gene TRBV28 combines with J gene TRBJ2-3; unclear D gene. CDR3 length equals 12 residues. CDR1 is MDHEN and CDR2 is SYDVKM in the germline V gene. The V end lost 7 bases, the J end lost 2 bases, and 7 bases lay between the germline ends. The CDR3 nucleotides are TGTGCCAGCACAAGTCTCACAGATACGCAGTATTTT. Encoded protein: CASTSLTDTQYF.

This clonotype was counted a few times. V and J are TRBV7-9 and TRBJ2-5; D possibly uses TRBD1 or TRBD2 (5 bases each). Germline CDR1 and CDR2: SEHNR and FQNEAQ (reference sequence). Trimming pared 2 bases from V and 5 bases from J, leaving 12 bases between. This CDR3 spans 14 amino acids. The CDR3 reads CASSLNSGPETQYF. The CDR3 region has the DNA TGTGCCAGCAGCTTAAACTCGGGACCGGAGACCCAGTACTTC. Filled out from reference TRBV7-9 and TRBJ2-5, the complete variable domain reads DTGVSQNPRHKITKRGQNVTFRCDPISEHNRLYWYRQTLGQGPEFLTYFQNEAQLEKSRLLSDRFSAERPKGSFSTLEIQRTEQGDSAMYLCASSLNSGPETQYFGPGTRLLVL.